Listed here are 29 T cell receptor beta chains from one sample, sequenced in a study of T cell responses to AZD1222 COVID-19 vaccine. Produced via immunoSEQ multiplex PCR; TCRdb's table is partial and in-frame only. Of about 190,000 clones listed, approximately 91% are singletons. This specimen was peripheral blood, taken on day 0 of AZD1222 vaccination. The source is an adult in good health.

V is TRBV7-8 and J is TRBJ2-1; TRBD2 might be the D (5 bases). The CDR3 runs to 15 residues. Trimming cost V 2 bases and J 5 bases, with 13 bases left between them. From germline, CDR1 is SGHVS and CDR2 FQNEAQ. The CDR3 DNA reads as TGTGCCAGCAGCTTAACCCGGACTGGGGACAATGAGCAGTTCTTC. The encoded protein is CASSLTRTGDNEQFF.

This rearrangement joins TRBV14 to TRBJ2-7; 10 nucleotides line up with TRBD2. V shed 0 bases, J shed 2 bases, and the junction held 16 bases outside the gene matches. Germline assignment: CDR1 SGHDN and CDR2 FVKESK. CDR3 length: 20 amino acids. The CDR3 DNA follows: TGTGCCAGCAGCCAAGATTGGGCGGGACTAGCGTCGGGTAAGCCCTACGAGCAGTACTTC. Translated: CASSQDWAGLASGKPYEQYF.

The chain links TRBV5-4 to TRBJ2-6; D may correspond to TRBD1 or TRBD2 (6 bases each). V lost 4 bases and J lost 4, with 15 bases in between. The CDR3 runs to 16 residues. Looked up from germline, CDR1 is SGHNT and CDR2 is YYREEE (reference sequence). The CDR3 region is CASSPGGQAGANVLTF. The CDR3 DNA sequence: TGTGCCAGCAGCCCCGGGGGCCAGGCAGGGGCCAACGTCCTGACTTTC.

The rearrangement links TRBV5-4 to TRBJ1-1, with D unresolved. The CDR3 covers 16 residues. Trimming pared 0 bases from V and 1 base from J, leaving 13 bases between. Per the germline V gene, CDR1 is SGHNT and CDR2 is YYREEE (reference sequence). DNA for the CDR3: TGTGCCAGCAGCTTGGTGCAGCTTCTTGGGAACACTGAAGCTTTCTTT. Its translation: CASSLVQLLGNTEAFF.

The chain is built from TRBV7-2 and TRBJ1-5, with 8 positions matching TRBD1. The J segment lost 5 bases and the V segment lost 2 bases, leaving 5 bases of the junction unmatched. The germline CDR1 and CDR2 sequences are SGHTA and FQGNSA. This CDR3 has 15 amino acids. The CDR3 DNA follows: TGTGCCAGCAGCTTATTCGCAGGGGGCTATCAGCCCCAGCATTTT. It encodes CASSLFAGGYQPQHF. The full variable domain, its missing parts supplied by reference TRBV7-2 and TRBJ1-5, is GAGVSQSPSNKVTEKGKDVELRCDPISGHTALYWYRQSLGQGLEFLIYFQGNSAPDKSGLPSDRFSAERTGGSVSTLTIQRTQQEDSAVYLCASSLFAGGYQPQHFGDGTRLSIL.

This chain joins TRBV7-2 and TRBJ2-1; 14 bases map to TRBD2. This CDR3 is 15 amino acids long. Germline loops: CDR1 SGHTA, CDR2 FQGNSA. J gave up 8 bases and V 1 base, and 1 base lay outside the gene matches. In nucleotides, the CDR3 is TGTGCCAGCAGCTTAGGGGGACTAGCGGGAGATGAGCAGTTCTTC. Translating it yields CASSLGGLAGDEQFF.

CDR3 amino acids: CASSPGGGIYNEQFF. The DNA of the CDR3 is TGTGCCAGCAGTCCAGGTGGGGGGATATACAATGAGCAGTTCTTC. The chain is built from TRBV28 and TRBJ2-1, with D possibly TRBD2 on 6 matching bases. Germline CDR1 and CDR2: MDHEN and SYDVKM. V was pared by 5 bases and J by 4 bases, with 15 bases between. The CDR3 contains 15 residues.

CDR3 protein: CASSFGTGRGETQYF. The CDR3 DNA follows: TGTGCCAGCAGCTTCGGGACAGGTCGAGGAGAGACCCAGTACTTC. The chain joins TRBV6-2 or TRBV6-3 to TRBJ2-5, with 8 nucleotides matching TRBD1. The trim removed 6 bases at V and 4 bases at J, leaving 10 bases unmatched. From germline, CDR1 is MNHEY and CDR2 SVGEGT. The CDR3 consists of 15 residues.

The J gene is TRBJ1-2, the V gene TRBV6-2 or TRBV6-3, with 8 bases matching TRBD1. The CDR3 is 16 residues long. J gave up 2 bases and V 6 bases, and 11 bases lay outside the gene matches. The germline V gene encodes CDR1 MNHEY and CDR2 SVGEGT. CDR3 protein: CASSLFPQGANYGYTF. CDR3 DNA: TGTGCCAGCAGCTTATTCCCCCAGGGGGCAAACTATGGCTACACCTTC.

The chain carries TRBV7-9 and TRBJ1-5; D not resolved. Trimming removed 4 bases from V and 0 bases from J, with 13 bases in between. CDR1 is SEHNR, CDR2 FQNEAQ, per germline (reference sequence). The CDR3 has 16 amino acids. The CDR3 here is CASSSDIAVSNQPQHF. For the CDR3, the DNA is TGTGCCAGCAGCTCCGATATCGCAGTTAGCAATCAGCCCCAGCATTTT.

The chain combines TRBV11-2 with TRBJ2-3, with D hard to call. CDR1 SGHAT and CDR2 FQNNGV come from the germline V gene. V lost 1 base and J lost 4, with 12 bases in between. This CDR3 is 15 amino acids long. The CDR3 here is CASSLGRAEPDTQYF. CDR3 coding DNA: TGTGCCAGCAGCTTAGGAAGGGCAGAGCCAGATACGCAGTATTTT.

The chain has TRBV5-1 and TRBJ2-1; 7 bases line up with TRBD1. V was clipped by 3 bases and J by 6 bases; unmatched bases: 9. The length of the CDR3 is 15 residues. The germline V gene encodes CDR1 SGHRS and CDR2 YFSETQ. The CDR3 nucleotides are TGCGCCAGCAGCTACTGGGGACAGCTAGCCAATGAGCAGTTCTTC. It translates to CASSYWGQLANEQFF.

This sequence joins TRBV14 and TRBJ1-2; D not resolved. The CDR3 sequence is 13 residues long. In germline, CDR1 is SGHDN, CDR2 FVKESK. V was pared by 0 bases and J by 2 bases, with 4 bases between. CDR3 protein: CASSQELNYGYTF. CDR3 sequence (DNA): TGTGCCAGCAGCCAAGAACTCAACTATGGCTACACCTTC.

This clone was recorded a few times. At the DNA level, this CDR3 is encoded by other sequences in the same sample as well. The chain employs TRBV11-2 and TRBJ2-2, with D hard to call. V lost 5 bases to trimming and J lost 2 bases, with 3 bases between them. The germline CDR1 and CDR2 sequences are SGHAT and FQNNGV. The CDR3 contains 12 residues. CDR3 sequence (DNA): TGTGCCAGCAGCCTTAACACCGGGGAGCTGTTTTTT. It translates to CASSLNTGELFF.

The rearrangement uses TRBV7-8 and TRBJ1-2; D uncertain. The CDR3 spans 14 residues. V was pared by 2 bases and J by 4 bases, with 11 bases between. CDR1 is SGHVS, CDR2 FQNEAQ, per germline. The CDR3 sequence: CASSLLGQTYGYTF. Written as DNA, the CDR3 is TGTGCCAGCAGCTTATTAGGCCAGACCTATGGCTACACCTTC.

The chain carries TRBV10-3 and TRBJ1-5, with D perhaps matching TRBD1 (5 bases). The CDR3 length is 15 residues. CDR1 is ENHRY and CDR2 is SYGVKD in the germline V gene. V was cut by 4 bases and J by 0 bases, with 10 bases left in between. CDR3 amino acids: CAISVQGDSNQPQHF. The CDR3 bases are TGTGCCATCAGTGTGCAGGGAGATAGCAATCAGCCCCAGCATTTT.

The rearrangement joins TRBV6-2 or TRBV6-3 to TRBJ2-7, with TRBD2 identical over 9 bases. CDR3 size: 14 residues. The trim removed 3 bases at V and 6 bases at J, leaving 6 bases unmatched. Per germline, CDR1 MNHEY and CDR2 SVGEGT. This CDR3 is CASSYGTSSSEQYF. CDR3 DNA sequence: TGTGCCAGCAGTTATGGGACTAGCTCGTCCGAGCAGTACTTC.

The chain recombines TRBV28 with TRBJ1-2; unclear D gene. Trimming shortened V by 2 bases and J by 7 bases, and 14 bases separated the two germline ends. This CDR3 comprises 14 residues. CDR1 and CDR2 (germline): MDHEN, SYDVKM. In nucleotides, the CDR3 is TGTGCCAGCAGTTTACTCTCCCCGCAACGTGGCTACACCTTC. This encodes CASSLLSPQRGYTF.

V and J are TRBV6-5 and TRBJ2-5, with D possibly being TRBD2 (7 bases). The V and J ends lost 11 bases and 5 bases respectively, with 21 bases between them. Germline V gene data show CDR1 as MNHEY and CDR2 as SVGAGI. The CDR3 extends over 14 amino acids. The CDR3 is CASIARGAVETQYF. In nucleotides, the CDR3 is TGTGCCTCTATAGCACGGGGGGCGGTTGAGACCCAGTACTTC.

The V call is TRBV3-1 (or the pseudogene TRBV3-2), the J call TRBJ2-5; D uncertain. The CDR3 is 16 residues long. Between the trimmed V and J ends, which lost 0 bases and 5 bases, there was a span of 16 bases. Germline CDR1 LGHDT, CDR2 YNNKEL (reference sequence). For the CDR3, the DNA is TGTGCCAGCAGCCAAGATGCGACGGCGGCCAGGGAGACCCAGTACTTC. It encodes CASSQDATAARETQYF.

The chain has TRBV5-5 and TRBJ1-5, with TRBD1 matching 7 bases. Losses at the gene ends were 3 bases for V and 2 bases for J; bases not matched to a gene: 2. CDR1 is SGHKS, CDR2 YYEKEE, per germline (reference sequence). The CDR3 length is 14 residues. The CDR3 region has the DNA TGTGCCAGCAGCTCCGGACAGGGCAATCAGCCCCAGCATTTT. Its translation is CASSSGQGNQPQHF.

J is TRBJ1-4 and V is TRBV12-3 or TRBV12-4; tentatively, D is TRBD1 (5 bases). Trimming shortened V by 6 bases and J by 6 bases, and 8 bases separated the two germline ends. The length of the CDR3 is 12 residues. This chain's CDR3 is CASSPGHEKLFF. CDR3 nucleotide sequence: TGTGCCAGCAGCCCAGGGCATGAAAAACTGTTTTTT.

This clone was detected once. The chain is built from TRBV14 and TRBJ1-2; D not certain. The CDR3 is 15 amino acids. CDR1 and CDR2 from the germline V gene are SGHDN and FVKESK. Deletions cut 4 bases from V and 3 bases from J, with 15 bases between. In DNA form, the CDR3 reads TGTGCCAGCAGCCCCCTTGGAGGATGGGACTATGGCTACACCTTC. This translates into CASSPLGGWDYGYTF.

The chain couples TRBV5-1 to TRBJ2-5, with 11 bases aligning to TRBD2. This CDR3 is built from 15 residues. Germline lookup yields CDR1 SGHRS and CDR2 YFSETQ. With 4 bases clipped from V and 1 base from J, the junction kept 3 bases outside the gene matches. The CDR3 protein is CASSHLAGGQETQYF. The CDR3 nucleotides read TGCGCCAGCAGCCATCTAGCGGGGGGCCAAGAGACCCAGTACTTC.

This clone was seen just once. CDR3 nucleotides: TGTGCCAGCAGCCTGGGGACCCTGGCCCAAGAGACCCAGTACTTC. It is translated as CASSLGTLAQETQYF. V usage is TRBV11-2 and J usage is TRBJ2-5; D possibly matches TRBD1 or TRBD2 (5 bases each). With 5 bases removed from V and 1 base from J, the gap between germline ends came to 14 bases. Germline assignment: CDR1 SGHAT and CDR2 FQNNGV. The CDR3 length is 15 residues.

In its sample, this clone was seen a few times. The chain recombines TRBV27 with TRBJ2-1, with 8 positions matching TRBD2. The germline CDR1 and CDR2 sequences are MNHEY and SMNVEV (reference sequence). With V trimmed by 3 bases and J by 7 bases, 8 bases remained unmatched. CDR3 length: 15 amino acids. The CDR3 protein is CASSFSRGARNEQFF. CDR3 DNA sequence: TGTGCCAGCAGTTTCTCGCGGGGGGCGAGGAATGAGCAGTTCTTC.

The rearrangement links TRBV6-5 to TRBJ1-3, with a tentative D call TRBD1 (5 bases). The CDR3 consists of 15 residues. CDR1 and CDR2 (germline): MNHEY, SVGAGI. Trimming stripped 6 bases from V and 0 bases from J, with 12 bases between. Here the CDR3 reads CASSLGHLSGNTIYF. The CDR3 DNA follows: TGTGCCAGCAGCCTCGGACACCTCTCTGGAAACACCATATATTTT.

This chain joins TRBV5-5 and TRBJ2-2, with 14 bases that match TRBD2. Germline-derived CDR1 and CDR2 are SGHKS and YYEKEE (reference sequence). Trimming removed 0 bases from V and 9 bases from J; junction bases left unmatched: 10. The CDR3 runs to 18 residues. The CDR3 sequence is CASSLVLTSGRASRELFF. For the CDR3, the DNA is TGTGCCAGCAGCTTGGTTCTGACTAGCGGGAGGGCGAGTAGGGAGCTGTTTTTT.

The gene calls are TRBV6-5 and TRBJ1-2, with D possibly matching TRBD1 (6 bases). The CDR3 totals 14 residues. Germline CDR1 reads MNHEY; CDR2 reads SVGAGI. The V gene lost 6 bases and the J gene lost 6 bases, with 17 bases spanning the gap. The CDR3 loop is CASSRTGFHDGYTF. CDR3 sequence (DNA): TGTGCCAGCAGCCGTACAGGGTTCCACGATGGCTACACCTTC.